This is a list of T cell receptor beta chains from one sample in a study of early T cells in non-severe SARS-CoV-2 infection. TCRdb re-called the 5' RACE reads through MiXCR, storing one row per CDR3 protein. The table records about 80,000 distinct CDR3 sequences, more than 4% of them present only once. The sequenced sample was whole blood, obtained at baseline. These receptor sequences come from an adult who was a healthcare worker with PCR-confirmed SARS-CoV-2 infection or an uninfected control (not recorded which). CDR3s include the opening cysteine and the closing phenylalanine or tryptophan. Fields, in order: V gene, J gene, clone size, D gene, CDR3 protein, CDR3 DNA. The D gene is left open where the match is weak. The listing skips clone size in some rows; elsewhere it reads once, few, many or a size class.

v_call: TRBV24-1; j_call: TRBJ2-7; clone_size: many; d_call: TRBD1; cdr3_aa: CATSDSGTGSYEQYF; cdr3_nt: TGTGCCACCAGTGACTCCGGGACAGGGTCCTACGAGCAGTACTTC
v_call: TRBV2; j_call: TRBJ2-7; clone_size: few; d_call: TRBD2; cdr3_aa: CASSATSGSIYEQYF; cdr3_nt: TGTGCCAGCAGCGCTACTAGCGGGAGTATCTACGAGCAGTACTTC
v_call: TRBV4-2; j_call: TRBJ2-1; clone_size: many; d_call: TRBD2; cdr3_aa: CASSQGLADEQFF; cdr3_nt: TGTGCCAGCAGCCAGGGACTAGCGGACGAGCAGTTCTTC
v_call: TRBV29-1; j_call: TRBJ1-1; clone_size: many; d_call: NA; cdr3_aa: CSTQDGRAFF; cdr3_nt: TGCAGCACCCAGGACGGTCGAGCTTTCTTT
v_call: TRBV13; j_call: TRBJ2-7; clone_size: many; d_call: TRBD2; cdr3_aa: CASSRGVAGPIEQYF; cdr3_nt: TGTGCCAGCAGCCGCGGAGTAGCGGGTCCCATCGAGCAGTACTTC
v_call: TRBV20-1; j_call: TRBJ2-3; clone_size: few; d_call: NA; cdr3_aa: CSARTGDTQYF; cdr3_nt: TGCAGTGCGCGGACTGGCGACACGCAGTATTTT
v_call: TRBV6-9; j_call: TRBJ1-6; clone_size: NA; d_call: NA; cdr3_aa: CASVSPRRSYNSPLHF; cdr3_nt: TGTGCCAGTGTATCCCCTCGTCGCTCCTATAATTCACCCCTCCACTTT
v_call: TRBV7-8; j_call: TRBJ2-1; clone_size: NA; d_call: NA; cdr3_aa: CASSLDTGYNEQFF; cdr3_nt: TGTGCCAGCAGCTTGGACACTGGGTACAATGAGCAGTTCTTC
v_call: TRBV7-2; j_call: TRBJ2-7; clone_size: many; d_call: NA; cdr3_aa: CASTERPFYDEQYF; cdr3_nt: TGTGCCAGCACCGAACGGCCCTTTTACGACGAGCAGTACTTC
v_call: TRBV28; j_call: TRBJ2-7; clone_size: many; d_call: TRBD2; cdr3_aa: CASSSPASGPSYEQYF; cdr3_nt: TGTGCCAGCAGTTCCCCGGCTAGCGGACCGTCCTACGAGCAGTACTTC